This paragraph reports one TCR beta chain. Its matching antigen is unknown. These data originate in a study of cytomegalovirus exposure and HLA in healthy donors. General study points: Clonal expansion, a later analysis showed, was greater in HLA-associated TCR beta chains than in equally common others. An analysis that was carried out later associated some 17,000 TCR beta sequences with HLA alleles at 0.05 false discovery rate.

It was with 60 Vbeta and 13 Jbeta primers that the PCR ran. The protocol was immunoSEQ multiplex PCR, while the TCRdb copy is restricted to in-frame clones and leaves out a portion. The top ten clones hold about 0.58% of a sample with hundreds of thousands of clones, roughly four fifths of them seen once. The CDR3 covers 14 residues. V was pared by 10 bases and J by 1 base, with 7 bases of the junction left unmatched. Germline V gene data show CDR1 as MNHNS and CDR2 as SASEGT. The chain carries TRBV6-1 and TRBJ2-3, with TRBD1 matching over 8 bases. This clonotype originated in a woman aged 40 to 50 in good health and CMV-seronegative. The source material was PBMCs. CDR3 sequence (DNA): TGTGCCACCGACGACAGGGGAGGCACAGATACGCAGTATTTT. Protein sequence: CATDDRGGTDTQYF.